The 14 T cell receptor beta chains below were found in one sample sequenced in a study of OX40 agonist ivuxolimab in advanced cancers. Using immunoSEQ multiplex PCR, the repertoire was profiled, and TCRdb retains in-frame clones only, with some absent. The table shows roughly 62,000 clones, with more than 85% occurring only once. This specimen was CD4+ or CD8+ T cells sorted from blood, taken in a trial of the OX40 agonist ivuxolimab. These receptors were collected from an adult with an advanced solid tumor such as melanoma, head and neck, liver or kidney cancer.

V gene TRBV2 combines with J gene TRBJ1-5, with a tentative D call TRBD1 (5 bases). The CDR3 length is 16 residues. The germline V gene has CDR1 SNHLY and CDR2 FYNNEI. V lost 4 bases to trimming and J lost 3 bases, with 16 bases between them. CDR3 protein: CASSVGPGTLNQPQHF. The CDR3 DNA sequence: TGTGCCAGCAGTGTTGGTCCGGGGACGCTCAATCAGCCCCAGCATTTT.

The chain links TRBV28 to TRBJ2-6; the match to TRBD2 covers 7 bases. Germline loops: CDR1 MDHEN, CDR2 SYDVKM. This CDR3 has 16 amino acids. The V segment lost 5 bases and the J segment 1 base; nucleotides outside the gene matches: 5. The CDR3 spells CASSGAGESGANVLTF. CDR3 DNA: TGTGCCAGCAGTGGGGCGGGGGAGTCTGGGGCCAACGTCCTGACTTTC.

This sequence joins TRBV5-5 and TRBJ2-3; TRBD2 agrees at 13 bases. CDR3 size: 17 residues. The J segment lost 6 bases and the V segment lost 0 bases, leaving 7 bases of the junction unmatched. CDR1 SGHKS and CDR2 YYEKEE come from the germline V gene (reference sequence). The CDR3 DNA follows: TGTGCCAGCAGCTTGGAGGGACTAGCGGGGCGAGGGGATACGCAGTATTTT. Protein sequence: CASSLEGLAGRGDTQYF.

The V call is TRBV27, the J call TRBJ2-1; 10 nucleotides agree with TRBD2. Losses at the gene ends were 3 bases for V and 6 bases for J; bases not matched to a gene: 5. The CDR3 is 15 amino acids. Germline lookup yields CDR1 MNHEY and CDR2 SMNVEV (reference sequence). The CDR3 protein is CASSFPSGGLNEQFF. The CDR3 bases are TGTGCCAGCAGTTTCCCTAGCGGGGGTCTCAATGAGCAGTTCTTC.

This clone has a single count. The gene calls are TRBV19 and TRBJ2-5, with TRBD1 identical over 8 bases. The V and J ends lost 1 base and 7 bases, in that order; junction bases with no gene match: 8. Germline loops: CDR1 LNHDA, CDR2 SQIVND (reference sequence). This CDR3 spans 15 amino acids. CDR3 sequence: CASSIGTGTIGTQYF. CDR3 nucleotide sequence: TGTGCCAGTAGTATAGGGACAGGGACAATAGGGACCCAGTACTTC.

The genes are TRBV7-2 and TRBJ2-5; D call uncertain. The germline V and J ends were trimmed by 1 base and 2 bases, with 8 bases remaining between them. The CDR3 runs 14 residues. CDR1 SGHTA and CDR2 FQGNSA come from the germline V gene. CDR3 in DNA: TGTGCCAGCAGCTTAGTGGTTGCACAAGAGACCCAGTACTTC. It encodes CASSLVVAQETQYF.

The chain joins TRBV7-3 to TRBJ2-3, with 10 bases matching TRBD2. In germline, CDR1 is SGHTA, CDR2 FQGTGA. The CDR3 contains 15 residues. J was trimmed by 2 bases and V by 5 bases; bases with no gene match: 4. In nucleotides, the CDR3 is TGTGCCAGCAGCGAAACTAGCGGGGTCACAGATACGCAGTATTTT. This codes for CASSETSGVTDTQYF.

The chain has TRBV6-6 and TRBJ1-6; 9 positions agree with TRBD1. This CDR3 is built from 14 residues. CDR1 MNHNY and CDR2 SVGAGI come from the germline V gene (reference sequence). V gave up 6 bases and J gave up 6 bases; unmatched junction bases: 3. CDR3 nucleotide sequence: TGTGCCAGCAGGGACAGGGGTGGTAATTCACCCCTCCACTTT. It specifies CASRDRGGNSPLHF.

V gene TRBV6-6 combines with J gene TRBJ2-1; tentatively, D is TRBD1 or TRBD2 (5 bases each). The CDR3 extends over 14 amino acids. Looked up from germline, CDR1 is MNHNY and CDR2 is SVGAGI (reference sequence). Trimming cost V 2 bases and J 1 base, with 6 bases left between them. Here the CDR3 reads CASSYEGSYNEQFF. Written as DNA, the CDR3 is TGTGCCAGCAGTTACGAGGGGTCCTACAATGAGCAGTTCTTC.

This chain links TRBV15 with TRBJ1-5; possible D gene TRBD1, 6 bases. Trimming shortened V by 4 bases and J by 1 base, and 11 bases separated the two germline ends. Germline CDR1 and CDR2: LNHNV and YYDKDF (reference sequence). The CDR3 is 15 residues long. CDR3 region: CATSTWTASNQPQHF. Written as DNA, the CDR3 is TGTGCCACCAGCACTTGGACAGCGAGCAATCAGCCCCAGCATTTT.

CDR3 nucleotide sequence: TGTGCCAGCAGTACGGACAGTCAAGAGACCCAGTACTTC. It yields the protein CASSTDSQETQYF. The chain joins TRBV2 to TRBJ2-5; TRBD1 might be the D (6 bases). The CDR3 is 13 amino acids. CDR1 SNHLY and CDR2 FYNNEI come from the germline V gene. Trimming cost V 5 bases and J 2 bases, with 9 bases left between them.

The chain links TRBV6-5 to TRBJ1-5; D gene ambiguous. The germline V and J ends were trimmed by 2 bases and 3 bases, with 8 bases remaining between them. Germline CDR1 and CDR2: MNHEY and SVGAGI. This CDR3 is 14 amino acids long. CDR3 region: CASSYGQYNQPQHF. The CDR3 nucleotides are TGTGCCAGCAGTTACGGGCAGTACAATCAGCCCCAGCATTTT.

The count of this clone is one. The V gene is TRBV7-9, the J gene TRBJ1-2; the match to TRBD1 covers 10 bases. The CDR3 length is 16 residues. J lost 1 base, V lost 3 bases, and 5 bases had no gene match. Per the germline V gene, CDR1 is SEHNR and CDR2 is FQNEAQ (reference sequence). CDR3 nucleotide sequence: TGTGCCAGCAGCTTCTCCTGGACAGGGGGTAACTATGGCTACACCTTC. Translating gives CASSFSWTGGNYGYTF.

The chain combines TRBV20-1 with TRBJ2-1; D might be TRBD2 (5 bases). The V gene lost 5 bases and the J gene lost 7 bases, with 6 bases spanning the gap. The CDR3 totals 10 residues. Per the germline V gene, CDR1 is DFQATT and CDR2 is SNEGSKA (reference sequence). The CDR3 coding sequence is TGCAGTGCTCGGAGGAATGAGCAGTTCTTC. This translates into CSARRNEQFF.